This TCR beta chain was retrieved from a study of T cell changes during pregnancy in multiple sclerosis. Clones were read by immunoSEQ multiplex PCR, and TCRdb kept only the in-frame ones, dropping some. The data contain 45,000 to 50,000 clones, 91% of them singletons. In germline, CDR1 is LNHDA, CDR2 SQIVND (reference sequence). The CDR3 covers 14 residues. V was trimmed by 5 bases and J by 1 base, leaving 11 bases between them. The starting material was CD8+ T cells from peripheral blood mononuclear cells, obtained after pregnancy. The sequence was obtained from a female donor with multiple sclerosis, enrolled in a pregnancy study. This sequence joins TRBV19 and TRBJ1-1; no clear D. In DNA form, the CDR3 reads TGTGCCAGTAGTCCGCGACTGAGGAACACTGAAGCTTTCTTT. Protein: CASSPRLRNTEAFF.